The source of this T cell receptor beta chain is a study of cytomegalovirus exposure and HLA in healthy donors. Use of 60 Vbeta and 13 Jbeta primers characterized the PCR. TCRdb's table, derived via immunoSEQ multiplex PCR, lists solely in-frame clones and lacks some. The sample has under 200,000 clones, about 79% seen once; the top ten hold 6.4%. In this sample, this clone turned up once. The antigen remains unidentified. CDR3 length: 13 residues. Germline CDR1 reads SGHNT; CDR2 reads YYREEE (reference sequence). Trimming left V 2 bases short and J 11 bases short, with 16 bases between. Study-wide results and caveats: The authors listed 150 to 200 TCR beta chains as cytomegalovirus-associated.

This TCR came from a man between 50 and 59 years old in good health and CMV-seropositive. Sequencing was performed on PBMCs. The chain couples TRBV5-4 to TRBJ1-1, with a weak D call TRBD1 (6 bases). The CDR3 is CASSFPGGESAFF. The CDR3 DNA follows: TGTGCCAGCAGCTTCCCGGGGGGCGAGTCGGCTTTCTTT.